One T cell receptor beta chain is described in this entry. These data originate in a study of blood T cell repertoires in COVID-19. Study overall: Whether acute or convalescent, the COVID-19 samples came from the United States, Italy and Spain. Sample material is recorded as cDNA or gDNA derived from T cells, B-cell-depleted T cells, or PBMCs.

CDR3 size: 13 residues. V lost 4 bases and J lost 8; bases outside the gene matches: 10. Germline CDR1 reads SQVTM; CDR2 reads ANQGSEA. Methods used by the authors: Researchers report that nucleated cell counts were estimated from reference gene primer amplification. Repertoires were generated with immunoSEQ multiplex PCR, while TCRdb's copy carries only in-frame clones and drops some. The V and J calls and clone size were taken over from that table, and D and trimming were inferred from the DNA. The sample holds about 39,000 clones, around 85% seen once. Material: peripheral blood. V is TRBV29-1 and J is TRBJ1-1, with 7 bases that match TRBD1. This TCR came from a man aged 55-75 years with acute or convalescent COVID-19. The CDR3 DNA reads TGCAGCGTTGCGCAGACGACAGGGCAAGAAGCTTTCTTT. It encodes CSVAQTTGQEAFF.